These T cell receptor beta chains were read from a single sample in a study of tumor and adjacent non-tumor tissue in lung cancer. TCRdb itself ran the multiplex PCR reads through MiXCR, one entry per CDR3 protein. The data contain 65,000 to 70,000 distinct CDR3 sequences, almost 60% of them seen just once; the ten biggest clones take up just over 20%. The specimen was lung tumor tissue. The receptors stem from a man aged 50 to 59 with non-small cell lung cancer. The CDR3 runs from the conserved cysteine through the conserved F or W. Each record gives: clone size, J gene, V gene, CDR3 protein. Size values are once, few and many counts, or a class for expanded clones, and some rows have none.

clone_size: -; j_call: TRBJ1-6; v_call: TRBV7-8; cdr3_aa: CASRFGAVHYNSPLHF
clone_size: many; j_call: TRBJ2-1; v_call: TRBV10-3; cdr3_aa: CAISEGDSPFF
clone_size: -; j_call: TRBJ1-4; v_call: TRBV21-1; cdr3_aa: CASSKDNRTENEKLFF
clone_size: many; j_call: TRBJ1-5; v_call: TRBV12-3/TRBV12-4; cdr3_aa: CASSPDRFNQPQHF
clone_size: many; j_call: TRBJ2-1; v_call: TRBV4-2; cdr3_aa: CANSQDGFEQFF
clone_size: medium-sized; j_call: TRBJ1-2; v_call: TRBV11-2; cdr3_aa: CASSLAGGFNYGYTF
clone_size: -; j_call: TRBJ2-1; v_call: TRBV7-9; cdr3_aa: CASRSGLAASNEQFF
clone_size: -; j_call: TRBJ1-6; v_call: TRBV6-1; cdr3_aa: CASGVRDNSPLHF
clone_size: many; j_call: TRBJ2-3; v_call: TRBV29-1; cdr3_aa: CSVFYDTQYF
clone_size: -; j_call: TRBJ2-3; v_call: TRBV20-1; cdr3_aa: CSAPRGASDTQYF